Listed here are 12 T cell receptor beta chains from one sample, sequenced in a study of OX40 agonist ivuxolimab in advanced cancers. The assay was immunoSEQ multiplex PCR, and TCRdb's table has in-frame clones only and misses some. The sample lists nearly 85,000 clones, approximately 86% occurring once. Source: CD4+ or CD8+ T cells sorted from blood, taken in a trial of the OX40 agonist ivuxolimab. The receptors originated from an adult with an advanced solid tumor such as melanoma, head and neck, liver or kidney cancer.

This sequence joins TRBV5-1 and TRBJ2-2; D is undetermined. The germline CDR1 and CDR2 sequences are SGHRS and YFSETQ. This CDR3 is 16 amino acids long. V dropped 0 bases and J dropped 3 bases, with 12 bases sitting between them. The CDR3 region is CASSLDIFADTGELFF. The CDR3 region has the DNA TGCGCCAGCAGCTTGGACATCTTTGCGGACACCGGGGAGCTGTTTTTT.

The gene calls are TRBV11-1 and TRBJ2-3; 7 bases are shared with TRBD1. Losses at the gene ends were 3 bases for V and 8 bases for J; bases not matched to a gene: 8. Germline V gene sequence: CDR1 SGHAT, CDR2 FQDESV (reference sequence). The CDR3 sequence is 14 residues long. CDR3 protein: CASSFGQASGTQYF. The CDR3 DNA follows: TGTGCCAGCAGCTTTGGACAGGCGTCGGGTACGCAGTATTTT.

The chain employs TRBV29-1 and TRBJ2-5, with D perhaps matching TRBD1 or TRBD2 (5 bases each). Germline CDR1 SQVTM, CDR2 ANQGSEA. V was clipped by 7 bases and J by 4 bases, with 22 bases between them. This CDR3 is 15 amino acids long. The CDR3 sequence is CSAGKAGSRVETQYF. In DNA form, the CDR3 reads TGCAGCGCCGGCAAGGCGGGTTCCAGGGTAGAGACCCAGTACTTC.

This sequence joins TRBV10-3 and TRBJ1-4, with TRBD1 matching 9 bases. The germline V gene encodes CDR1 ENHRY and CDR2 SYGVKD. With V trimmed by 3 bases and J by 4 bases, 6 bases remained unmatched. This CDR3 is built from 16 residues. The CDR3 sequence: CAISDQTGGDNEKLFF. Here the CDR3 DNA reads TGTGCCATCAGTGACCAGACAGGGGGGGATAATGAAAAACTGTTTTTT.

The J gene is TRBJ1-1, the V gene TRBV18, with unresolved D. Germline V gene lookup returns CDR1 KGHSH and CDR2 LQKENI. The V end was cut by 6 bases, the J end by 3 bases, with 11 bases between. CDR3 length: 13 amino acids. Written as DNA, the CDR3 is TGTGCCAGCTCGGTCGGTTTGGACACTGAAGCTTTCTTT. Its protein is CASSVGLDTEAFF.

The chain combines TRBV14 with TRBJ1-2; D gene uncertain. The V gene's germline CDR1 is SGHDN and CDR2 FVKESK. V lost 3 bases to trimming and J lost 5 bases, with 7 bases between them. The CDR3 spans 12 residues. The CDR3 here is CASSQTFYGYTF. The CDR3 nucleotides read TGTGCCAGCAGCCAGACCTTTTATGGCTACACCTTC.

The V and J genes are TRBV7-2 and TRBJ1-1; 8 bases agree with TRBD1. Per germline, CDR1 SGHTA and CDR2 FQGNSA. There are 15 residues in the CDR3. V lost 5 bases, J lost 3 bases, and 8 bases stayed unmatched. CDR3 nucleotides: TGTGCCAGCAGCGCTACAGGGGGGCTCCACACTGAAGCTTTCTTT. It specifies CASSATGGLHTEAFF.

The gene calls are TRBV18 and TRBJ1-1; 10 nucleotides align to TRBD1. Trimming at V came to 2 bases and at J to 11 bases, leaving 17 bases not matched to a gene. Germline CDR1 is KGHSH and CDR2 is LQKENI. The CDR3 has 17 residues. The CDR3 sequence: CASSPTPGQGPRGTAFF. The CDR3 DNA follows: TGTGCCAGCTCACCAACCCCGGGACAGGGGCCGAGAGGGACGGCTTTCTTT.

The gene calls are TRBV29-1 and TRBJ1-2; weak D call: TRBD1 (6 bases). The V gene's germline CDR1 is SQVTM and CDR2 ANQGSEA. V was clipped by 8 bases and J by 3 bases, with 13 bases between them. CDR3 length: 12 amino acids. In DNA, the CDR3 is TGCAGCTTGTCATCAGGGGACTATGGCTACACCTTC. It codes for CSLSSGDYGYTF.

The chain joins TRBV30 to TRBJ2-7; 10 nucleotides align to TRBD1. The CDR3 covers 13 residues. The J segment lost 6 bases and the V segment lost 2 bases, leaving 4 bases of the junction unmatched. The germline V gene encodes CDR1 GTSNPN and CDR2 SVGIG (reference sequence). The CDR3 reads CAWSWGQGSEQYF. CDR3 nucleotides: TGTGCCTGGAGTTGGGGACAGGGGAGCGAGCAGTACTTC. Full variable domain (remainder filled in from reference TRBV30 and TRBJ2-7): SQTIHQWPATLVQPVGSPLSLECTVEGTSNPNLYWYRQAAGRGLQLLFYSVGIGQISSEVPQNLSASRPQDRQFILSSKKLLLSDSGFYLCAWSWGQGSEQYFGPGTRLTVT.

V gene TRBV11-2 combines with J gene TRBJ1-2; perhaps TRBD1 as D (6 bases). Germline values: CDR1 SGHAT, CDR2 FQNNGV. Trimming cost V 3 bases and J 8 bases, with 10 bases left between them. This CDR3 is 12 amino acids long. This CDR3 is CASSLNRAGYTF. As DNA, the CDR3 is TGTGCCAGCAGCTTGAACAGGGCAGGCTACACCTTC.

The count of this clone is one. The rearrangement joins TRBV12-1 to TRBJ2-3; whether TRBD2, the table's D call, matches the DNA was not checked. TRBV12-1 is described as a pseudogene. The CDR3 is 14 amino acids. In DNA, the CDR3 is TGTGCCAGCAGCTCTAGCGGGGGGGCAGATACGCAGTATTTT. As protein: CASSSSGGADTQYF.